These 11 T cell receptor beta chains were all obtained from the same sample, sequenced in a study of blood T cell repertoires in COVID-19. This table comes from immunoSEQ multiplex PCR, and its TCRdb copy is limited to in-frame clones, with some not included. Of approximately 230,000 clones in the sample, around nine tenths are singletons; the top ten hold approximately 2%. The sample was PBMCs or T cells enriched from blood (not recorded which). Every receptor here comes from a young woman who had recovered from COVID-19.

CDR3 sequence (DNA): TGTGCCAGCAGCCAACCCCCGGGCGGGAGTCGCATTGAGCAGTTCTTC. Its translation: CASSQPPGGSRIEQFF. The chain is built from TRBV4-2 and TRBJ2-1; TRBD2 agrees at 7 bases. J was trimmed by 9 bases and V by 2 bases; bases with no gene match: 13. CDR3 length: 16 residues. The germline V gene encodes CDR1 LGHNA and CDR2 YNFKEQ.

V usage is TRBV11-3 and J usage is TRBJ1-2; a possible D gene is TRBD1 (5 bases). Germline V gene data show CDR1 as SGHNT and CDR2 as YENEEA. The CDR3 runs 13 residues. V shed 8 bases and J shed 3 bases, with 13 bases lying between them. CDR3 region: CASQGGDHYGYTF. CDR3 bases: TGTGCCAGCCAGGGCGGGGATCACTATGGCTACACCTTC.

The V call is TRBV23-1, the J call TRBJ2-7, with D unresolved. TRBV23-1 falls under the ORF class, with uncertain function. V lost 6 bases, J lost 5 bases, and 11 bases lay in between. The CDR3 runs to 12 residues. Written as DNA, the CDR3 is TGCGCCAGCAGCTCCCCTTCCGACGAGCAGTACTTC. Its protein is CASSSPSDEQYF.

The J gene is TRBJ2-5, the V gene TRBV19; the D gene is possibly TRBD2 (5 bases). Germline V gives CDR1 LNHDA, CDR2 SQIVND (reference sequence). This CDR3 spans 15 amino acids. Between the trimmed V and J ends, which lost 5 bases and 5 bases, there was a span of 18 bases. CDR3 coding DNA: TGTGCCAGTAGTCCCCATGGAAAGGGAGAGGAGACCCAGTACTTC. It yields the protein CASSPHGKGEETQYF.

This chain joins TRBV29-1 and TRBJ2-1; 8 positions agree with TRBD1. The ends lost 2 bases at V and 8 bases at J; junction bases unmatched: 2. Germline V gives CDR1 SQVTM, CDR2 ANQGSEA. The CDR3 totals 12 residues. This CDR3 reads CSVESGGDEQFF. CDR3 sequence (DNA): TGCAGCGTTGAATCAGGGGGCGATGAGCAGTTCTTC.

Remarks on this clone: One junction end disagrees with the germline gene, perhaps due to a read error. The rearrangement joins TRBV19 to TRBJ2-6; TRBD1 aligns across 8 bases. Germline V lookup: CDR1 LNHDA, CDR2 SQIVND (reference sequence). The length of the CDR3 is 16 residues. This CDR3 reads CASSRGQGSGANVLTF. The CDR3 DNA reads TGTGCCAGCAGTAGAGGACAGGGATCTGGGGCCAACGTCCTGACTTTC.

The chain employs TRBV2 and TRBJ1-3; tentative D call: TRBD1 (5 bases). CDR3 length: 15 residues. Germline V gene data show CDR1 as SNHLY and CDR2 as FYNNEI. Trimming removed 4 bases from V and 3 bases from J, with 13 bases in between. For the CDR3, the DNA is TGTGCCAGCAGTGTCGGGGGGTCGGGTGGAAACACCATATATTTT. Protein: CASSVGGSGGNTIYF.

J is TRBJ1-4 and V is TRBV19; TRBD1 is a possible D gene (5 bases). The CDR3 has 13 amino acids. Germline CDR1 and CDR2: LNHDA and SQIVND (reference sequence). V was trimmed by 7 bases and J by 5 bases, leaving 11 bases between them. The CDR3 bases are TGTGCCAGTAATCAGGGCTTCAATGAAAAACTGTTTTTT. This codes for CASNQGFNEKLFF.

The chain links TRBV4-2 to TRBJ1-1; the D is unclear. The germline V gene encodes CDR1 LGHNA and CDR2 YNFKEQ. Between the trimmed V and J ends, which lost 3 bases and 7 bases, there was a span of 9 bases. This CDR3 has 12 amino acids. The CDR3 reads CASSHGLGEAFF. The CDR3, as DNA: TGTGCCAGCAGCCACGGACTCGGTGAAGCTTTCTTT.

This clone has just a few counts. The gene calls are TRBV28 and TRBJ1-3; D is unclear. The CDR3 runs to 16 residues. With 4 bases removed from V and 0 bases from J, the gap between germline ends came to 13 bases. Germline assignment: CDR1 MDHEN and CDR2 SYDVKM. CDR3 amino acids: CASSSEGEGSGNTIYF. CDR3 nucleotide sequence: TGTGCCAGCAGTTCCGAGGGAGAAGGCTCTGGAAACACCATATATTTT. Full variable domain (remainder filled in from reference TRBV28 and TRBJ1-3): DVKVTQSSRYLVKRTGEKVFLECVQDMDHENMFWYRQDPGLGLRLIYFSYDVKMKEKGDIPEGYSVSREKKERFSLILESASTNQTSMYLCASSSEGEGSGNTIYFGEGSWLTVV.

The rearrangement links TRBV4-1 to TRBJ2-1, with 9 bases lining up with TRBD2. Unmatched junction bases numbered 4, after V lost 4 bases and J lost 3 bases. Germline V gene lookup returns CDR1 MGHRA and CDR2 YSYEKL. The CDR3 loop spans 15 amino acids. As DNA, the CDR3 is TGCGCCAGCAGCCGTGCTAGCGGGGTCTACAATGAGCAGTTCTTC. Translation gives CASSRASGVYNEQFF.